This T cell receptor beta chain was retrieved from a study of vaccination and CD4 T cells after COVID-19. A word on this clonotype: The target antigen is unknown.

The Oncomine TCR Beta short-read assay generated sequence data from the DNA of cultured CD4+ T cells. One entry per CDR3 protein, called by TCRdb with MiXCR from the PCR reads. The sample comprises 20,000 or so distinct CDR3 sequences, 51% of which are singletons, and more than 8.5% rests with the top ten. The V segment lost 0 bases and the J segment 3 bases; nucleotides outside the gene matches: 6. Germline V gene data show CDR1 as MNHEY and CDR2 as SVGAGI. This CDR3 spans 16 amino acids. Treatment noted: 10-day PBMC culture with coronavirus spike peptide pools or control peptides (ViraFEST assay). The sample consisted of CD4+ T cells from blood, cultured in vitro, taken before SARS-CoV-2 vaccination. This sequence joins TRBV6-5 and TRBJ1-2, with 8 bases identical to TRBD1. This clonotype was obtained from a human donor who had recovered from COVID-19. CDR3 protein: CASSYSRQGSDYGYTF. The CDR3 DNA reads TGTGCCAGCAGTTACTCACGACAGGGGTCTGACTATGGCTACACCTTC.